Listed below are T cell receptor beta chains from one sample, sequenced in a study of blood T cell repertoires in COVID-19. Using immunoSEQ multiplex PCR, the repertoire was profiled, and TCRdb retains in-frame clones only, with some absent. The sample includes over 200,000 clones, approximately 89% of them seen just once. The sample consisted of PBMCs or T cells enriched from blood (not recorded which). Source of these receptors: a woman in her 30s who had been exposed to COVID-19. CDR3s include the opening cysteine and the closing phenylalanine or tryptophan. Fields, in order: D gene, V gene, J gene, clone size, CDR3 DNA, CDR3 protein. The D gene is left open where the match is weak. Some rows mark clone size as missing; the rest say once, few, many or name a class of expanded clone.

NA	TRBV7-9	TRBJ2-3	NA	TGTGCCAGCAGCCGACCTCAAACAGGGTTCACAGATACGCAGTATTTT	CASSRPQTGFTDTQYF
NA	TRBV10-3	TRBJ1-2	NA	TGTGCCACCAAGGGATTTGACAGGCGCGTGGGGGGCTACACCTTC	CATKGFDRRVGGYTF
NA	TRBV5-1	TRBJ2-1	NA	TGCGCCAGCACAGCCGGGTGGAACGCGGAGACGCAGTTCTTC	CASTAGWNAETQFF
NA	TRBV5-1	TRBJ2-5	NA	TGCGCCAGCAGCTTCAGGGGCCGGGGCAGGCCCCAAGAGACCCAGTACTTC	CASSFRGRGRPQETQYF
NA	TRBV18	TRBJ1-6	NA	TGTGCCAGCTCACCCGGGATGGATAATTCACCCCTCCACTTT	CASSPGMDNSPLHF
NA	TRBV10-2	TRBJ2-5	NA	TGCGCCATCTCCAGCAGGGGAGAGACCCAGTACTTC	CAISSRGETQYF
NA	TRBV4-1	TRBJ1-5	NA	TGCGCCAGCAGCCAAGGAGACAGGTCTCAGAAGCCCCAGCATTTT	CASSQGDRSQKPQHF
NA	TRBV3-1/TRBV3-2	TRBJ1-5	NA	TGTGCCAGCAGCCAAGATATTCAGGGGCTTAGCAATCAGCCCCAGCATTTT	CASSQDIQGLSNQPQHF
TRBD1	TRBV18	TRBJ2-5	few	TGTGCCGGCCAGGACAGGGGGTCGGAGACCCAGTACTTC	CAGQDRGSETQYF
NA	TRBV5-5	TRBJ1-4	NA	TGTGCCAGCAGCTTGGTGGGGGGAGGTAGTAATGAAAAACTGTTTTTT	CASSLVGGGSNEKLFF
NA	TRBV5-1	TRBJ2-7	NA	TGCGCCAGCAGCTTGGACCCGGGTCAGGGAAATCACGAGCAGTACTTC	CASSLDPGQGNHEQYF
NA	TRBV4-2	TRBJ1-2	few	TGTGCCAGCAGCCAAGCGGGGTTGGACTATGGCTACACCTTC	CASSQAGLDYGYTF
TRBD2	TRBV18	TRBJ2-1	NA	TGTGCCAGCTCACCGACGGGAGGGAACAATGAGCAGTTCTTC	CASSPTGGNNEQFF
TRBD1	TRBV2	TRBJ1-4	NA	TGTGCCAGCGTGGGACAGGGGATGAAAAAACTGTTTTTT	CASVGQGMKKLFF
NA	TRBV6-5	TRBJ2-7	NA	TGTGCCAGCAGACCCAGGGGCCACGAGCAGTACTTC	CASRPRGHEQYF
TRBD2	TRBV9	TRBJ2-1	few	TGTGCCAGCAGCCAAAGCGGAACCTTAGCGGGCGCCAGCTCCTACAATGAGCAGTTCTTC	CASSQSGTLAGASSYNEQFF
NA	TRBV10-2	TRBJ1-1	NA	TGCGCCAGCAGCAGGCACACTGAAGCTTTCTTT	CASSRHTEAFF
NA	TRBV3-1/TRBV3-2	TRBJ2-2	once	TGTGCCAGCAGCCAAGTTGGGGGGACCGGGGAGCTGTTTTTT	CASSQVGGTGELFF
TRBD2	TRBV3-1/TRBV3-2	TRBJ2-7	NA	TGTGCCAGCAGCCAAGGGAGACTAGCGGGAGTATACGAGCAGTACTTC	CASSQGRLAGVYEQYF
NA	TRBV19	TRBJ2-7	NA	TGTGCCAGTAGTCGAGGACACCCAGGTGACGAGCAGTACTTC	CASSRGHPGDEQYF
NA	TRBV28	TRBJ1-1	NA	TGTGCCCACTCCCGGGAGCAGTCGCGGAAAGCTTTCTTT	CAHSREQSRKAFF
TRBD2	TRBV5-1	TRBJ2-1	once	TGCGCCAGCAGCTCCCAGGGACTAGCGGGTTCCTACAATGAGCAGTTCTTC	CASSSQGLAGSYNEQFF
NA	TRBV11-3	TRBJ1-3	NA	TGTGCCAGCAGCTTAGGAGGGTCTGGAAACACCATATATTTT	CASSLGGSGNTIYF
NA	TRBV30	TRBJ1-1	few	TGTGCCTGGAGAGATCCGGGACTTCTCTTTTTT	CAWRDPGLLFF
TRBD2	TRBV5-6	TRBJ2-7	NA	TGTGCCAGCAGTTGGCTGACTAGCGGGAGCTCCTACGAGCAGTACTTC	CASSWLTSGSSYEQYF
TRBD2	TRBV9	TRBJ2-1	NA	TGTGCCAGCACCATATCTAGCGGAAACTCCTACAATGAGCAGTTCTTC	CASTISSGNSYNEQFF
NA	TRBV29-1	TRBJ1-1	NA	TGCAGCGCCCCGGGAGACATGAACACTGAAGCTTTCTTT	CSAPGDMNTEAFF
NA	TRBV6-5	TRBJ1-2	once	TGTGCCAGCAGTAGTACAGTGGGAGGCCGCGGCTACACCTTC	CASSSTVGGRGYTF
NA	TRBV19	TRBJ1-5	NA	TGTGCCAGTAGTTCGATACAGGGTAGGTCCAATCAGCCCCAGCATTTT	CASSSIQGRSNQPQHF
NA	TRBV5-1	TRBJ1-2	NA	TGCGCCAGCAGCTTGAGCAATAACTATGGCTACACCTTC	CASSLSNNYGYTF
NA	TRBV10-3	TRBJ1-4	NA	TGTGCCATCAGTGAGAGGGGTGAAAAACTGTTTTTT	CAISERGEKLFF
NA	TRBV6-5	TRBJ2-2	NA	TGTGCCAGCAGTTACTCCGGGAACACCGGGGAGCTGTTTTTT	CASSYSGNTGELFF
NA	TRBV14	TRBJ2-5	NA	TGTGCCAGCAGCCAATTGGCTAGCTGGTCGGTTGAGACCCAGTACTTC	CASSQLASWSVETQYF
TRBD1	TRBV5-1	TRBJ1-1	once	TGCGCCAGCAGCCCCGGGACAGTGAACACTGAAGCTTTCTTT	CASSPGTVNTEAFF
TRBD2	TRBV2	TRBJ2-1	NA	TGTGCCAGCAGTGCCCGGACTAGCGGGGACAATGAGCAGTTCTTC	CASSARTSGDNEQFF
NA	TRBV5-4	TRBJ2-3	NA	TGTGCCAGCAGCCCGAAATCGGGGGCAGATACGCAGTATTTT	CASSPKSGADTQYF
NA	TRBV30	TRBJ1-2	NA	TGTGCCTGGAGTTTTAGGGGGATCTATGGCTACACCTTC	CAWSFRGIYGYTF
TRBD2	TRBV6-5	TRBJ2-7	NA	TGTGCCAGCGGACTAGCGGGATCCAACGAGCAGTACTTC	CASGLAGSNEQYF
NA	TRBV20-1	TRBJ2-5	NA	TGCAGTGCTAGAGAGCGGGAGACCCAGTACTTC	CSARERETQYF
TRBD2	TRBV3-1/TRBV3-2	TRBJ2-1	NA	TGTGCCAGCAGCCATGAAGCGACAACACTAGCGGGAGAGTCCTACAATGAGCAGTTCTTC	CASSHEATTLAGESYNEQFF
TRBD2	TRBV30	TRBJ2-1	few	TGTGCCTGGAACCAAGCGGGAGAAGTTAATGAGCAGTTCTTC	CAWNQAGEVNEQFF
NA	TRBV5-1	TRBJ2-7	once	TGCGCCAGCAGCTTTCCGGGATACGAGCAGTACTTC	CASSFPGYEQYF
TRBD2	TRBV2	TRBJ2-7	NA	TGTGCCAGCAGTGAAGGGCTAGCGGGAGGCTCCTACGAGCAGTACTTC	CASSEGLAGGSYEQYF
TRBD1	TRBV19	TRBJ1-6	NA	TGTGCCAGTAGTATCGGGACAGTCTATAATTCACCCCTCCACTTT	CASSIGTVYNSPLHF
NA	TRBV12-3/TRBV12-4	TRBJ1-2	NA	TGTGCCAGCAGTTTTGTAGGGGCTGGCTACACCTTC	CASSFVGAGYTF
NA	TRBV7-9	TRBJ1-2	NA	TGTGCCAGCAGCGCAACCACCACATCCTATGGCTACACCTTC	CASSATTTSYGYTF